This entry describes one T cell receptor beta chain. Its antigen is currently unknown. This CDR3 is 11 amino acids long. The germline V gene encodes CDR1 SQVTM and CDR2 ANQGSEA. V was clipped by 1 base and J by 7 bases, with 8 bases between them. Both 60 Vbeta primers and 13 Jbeta primers went into the PCR. TCRdb's table, derived via immunoSEQ multiplex PCR, lists solely in-frame clones and lacks some. The sample lists some 25,000 clones; about four fifths were seen once. This entry is derived from a study of cytomegalovirus exposure and HLA in healthy donors. Notes on the study in general: TCR beta chain V- and J-gene trimming was linked, in a later analysis, to a missense variant in DCLRE1C.

The J gene is TRBJ2-7, the V gene TRBV29-1; D not resolved. The TCR sequence derives from a male donor in good health and CMV-seronegative. The sample taken for sequencing was PBMCs. The chain's CDR3 is CSVEGRNEQYF. The CDR3 DNA follows: TGCAGCGTTGAAGGCAGGAATGAGCAGTACTTC.